This T cell receptor (beta chain) was sequenced in a study of CD8 T cells in ankylosing spondylitis. For TCR beta, libraries came from quantitative 5'-RACE with molecular barcodes. TCRdb reanalysed the 5' RACE reads using MiXCR and keeps one entry per CDR3 protein. This repertoire shows approximately 520,000 distinct CDR3 sequences, roughly 5.2% found once; its top ten account for around 3.4%. Notes on the study in general: Previously reported in reactive arthritis synovial fluid and blood were some of the motif variants. Characteristic, it appeared, of ankylosing spondylitis blood was a TCR beta motif of 7 or 8 highly homologous variants. Clones linked to disease, bearing a CD8+ phenotype, were relatively rare in peripheral blood. The clones that were linked to disease were reported to be significantly enriched in matched synovial fluid samples from ankylosing spondylitis patients.

In this sample, this clonotype turned up a few times. Its antigen is as yet unknown. Germline V gene sequence: CDR1 SGHAT, CDR2 FQNNGV. V was cut by 5 bases and J by 3 bases, with 26 bases left in between. This CDR3 spans 18 amino acids. The gene calls are TRBV11-2 and TRBJ2-7; D tentatively reads TRBD1 or TRBD2 (5 bases each). The clonotype originates from a male donor with ankylosing spondylitis. Sequencing used blood, either unsorted or a sorted T cell fraction (not recorded which). This chain's CDR3 is CASSLNAPGAGLNYEQYF. The CDR3 coding sequence is TGTGCCAGCAGCCTCAATGCCCCCGGGGCGGGCCTAAACTACGAGCAGTACTTC.